These 9 T cell receptor beta chains share one sample of origin, sequenced in a study of memory CD4+ T cells and cytomegalovirus serostatus. Sequencing was performed with immunoSEQ multiplex PCR; in TCRdb, only in-frame clones are kept and a portion is missing. The table records about 59,000 clones, 80% to 85% of them present only once. Single viable CD3+CD4+CD8-CD45RO+ cells were sorted as the memory CD4+ T cells. Specimen: memory CD4+ T cells from blood. All receptors derive from an adult in good health and CMV-seronegative.

This rearrangement joins TRBV19 to TRBJ2-7; possibly TRBD1 or TRBD2 for D (5 bases each). CDR3 length: 15 amino acids. Germline V CDR1 and CDR2: LNHDA, SQIVND (reference sequence). Trimming removed 3 bases at V and 1 base at J, with 13 bases between. The CDR3 sequence: CASSIGAILSYEQYF. The CDR3 DNA reads TGTGCCAGTAGTATCGGGGCCATCCTATCCTACGAGCAGTACTTC.

This clone was detected once. J is TRBJ1-1 and V is TRBV9; the D gene is possibly TRBD1 (5 bases). Deletions cut 3 bases from V and 1 base from J, with 10 bases between. This CDR3 spans 14 amino acids. Germline CDR1 and CDR2: SGDLS and YYNGEE. CDR3: CASSGDLRNTEAFF. The CDR3 DNA is TGTGCCAGCAGCGGGGACCTAAGGAACACTGAAGCTTTCTTT. Filled out from reference TRBV9 and TRBJ1-1, the complete variable domain reads DSGVTQTPKHLITATGQRVTLRCSPRSGDLSVYWYQQSLDQGLQFLIQYYNGEERAKGNILERFSAQQFPDLHSELNLSSLELGDSALYFCASSGDLRNTEAFFGQGTRLTVV.

The V and J genes are TRBV11-2 and TRBJ1-2; D perhaps matches TRBD1 (5 bases). CDR1 is SGHAT and CDR2 is FQNNGV in the germline V gene. The CDR3 contains 16 residues. V lost 0 bases, J lost 3 bases, and 14 bases lay in between. The CDR3 loop is CASSLDLAGPHYGYTF. CDR3 coding DNA: TGTGCCAGCAGCTTAGATCTCGCAGGGCCACACTATGGCTACACCTTC.

The chain is built from TRBV19 and TRBJ2-2, with 10 bases identical to TRBD1. With 10 bases clipped from V and 3 bases from J, the junction kept 8 bases outside the gene matches. The CDR3 extends over 15 amino acids. CDR1 and CDR2 from the germline V gene are LNHDA and SQIVND (reference sequence). The CDR3 is CATIGTGADTGELFF. The CDR3 DNA reads as TGTGCCACCATTGGGACAGGGGCGGACACCGGGGAGCTGTTTTTT.

CDR3 sequence reads: CASSLSWGVSSYEQYF. The DNA for the CDR3 is TGCGCCAGCAGCCTCTCCTGGGGGGTAAGCTCCTACGAGCAGTACTTC. The chain has TRBV4-1 and TRBJ2-7; a weak D match, TRBD2 (6 bases). The V and J ends lost 4 bases and 0 bases respectively, with 16 bases between them. CDR3 size: 16 residues. Germline V lookup: CDR1 MGHRA, CDR2 YSYEKL.

To note about this clone: A junction boundary mismatches the germline segment, possibly from a read error. J is TRBJ2-7 and V is TRBV2, with D perhaps TRBD2 (6 bases). The CDR3 has 15 amino acids. Germline V gene data show CDR1 as SNHLY and CDR2 as FYNNEI. CDR3: CASSEGGDGTYEQYF. The CDR3 DNA is TGTGCCAGCAGCGAAGGCGGGGACGGGACCTACGAGCAGTACTTC.

This clone appeared a few times. The CDR3 here is CASSRQGRQPQHF. The CDR3 DNA is TGTGCCAGCAGTAGACAGGGACGTCAGCCCCAGCATTTT. This chain connects TRBV6-5 to TRBJ1-5; 7 bases are a match to TRBD1. CDR1 MNHEY and CDR2 SVGAGI come from the germline V gene. The CDR3 has 13 amino acids. After removal of 5 bases from V and 6 bases from J, the junction contained 4 bases not matched to a gene.

The chain combines TRBV5-4 with TRBJ1-1; D unclear. The ends were cut back, 1 base at V and 1 base at J, with 11 bases in the middle. The germline CDR1 and CDR2 sequences are SGHNT and YYREEE (reference sequence). The CDR3 contains 15 residues. CDR3 residues: CASSLPTTGNTEAFF. CDR3 sequence (DNA): TGTGCCAGCAGCTTGCCAACGACGGGGAACACTGAAGCTTTCTTT. The full variable domain, rest sourced from reference TRBV5-4 and TRBJ1-1, is ETGVTQSPTHLIKTRGQQVTLRCSSQSGHNTVSWYQQALGQGPQFIFQYYREEENGRGNFPPRFSGLQFPNYSSELNVNALELDDSALYLCASSLPTTGNTEAFFGQGTRLTVV.

This rearrangement joins TRBV14 to TRBJ1-4; 9 bases are shared with TRBD1. Germline V gives CDR1 SGHDN, CDR2 FVKESK. Losses at the gene ends were 5 bases for V and 5 bases for J; bases not matched to a gene: 3. The CDR3 runs to 14 residues. The CDR3 sequence is CASSRGTGNEKLFF. The DNA for the CDR3 is TGTGCCAGCAGCAGAGGGACAGGGAATGAAAAACTGTTTTTT.